Below are 21 T cell receptor beta chains sequenced from a single sample in a study of blood T cell repertoires in COVID-19. The protocol was immunoSEQ multiplex PCR, while the TCRdb copy is restricted to in-frame clones and leaves out a portion. Of approximately 250,000 clones listed, more than 85% were seen once; the top ten hold about 5.2%. Sample: peripheral blood. Every receptor here comes from a woman between 55 and 75 years old with COVID-19, enrolled during active disease.

V and J are TRBV2 and TRBJ1-1, with D perhaps matching TRBD1 (5 bases). CDR3 length: 13 amino acids. The germline gives CDR1 SNHLY, CDR2 FYNNEI. Trimming stripped 9 bases from V and 5 bases from J, with 16 bases between. The CDR3 bases are TGTGCCAGTAGCATTGGGGGACTTACTGAAGCTTTCTTT. This encodes CASSIGGLTEAFF.

The CDR3, as DNA: TGTGCCAGCAGCCCCCTCTCCGGGGGGTACTCTGAGCAGTTCTTC. The encoded protein is CASSPLSGGYSEQFF. The genes are TRBV11-3 and TRBJ2-1, with TRBD2 matching over 7 bases. With V trimmed by 5 bases and J by 9 bases, 13 bases remained unmatched. Germline CDR1 is SGHNT and CDR2 is YENEEA. This CDR3 contains 15 residues.

This clone showed up just a few times. In DNA, the CDR3 is TGCGCCAGCAGCTTGTTACTAGCGGGAGGCCCCGAGCAGTACTTC. Translated: CASSLLLAGGPEQYF. J is TRBJ2-7 and V is TRBV5-1; TRBD2 matches at 12 bases. The CDR3 spans 15 residues. V lost 1 base to trimming and J lost 6 bases; unmatched junction nucleotides: 5. The germline gives CDR1 SGHRS, CDR2 YFSETQ.

Worth noting for this clone: The CDR3 does not end in the conserved phenylalanine or tryptophan, so this is likely a read error. CDR3 DNA: TGTGCCTGGGAAACAGGGGGAGGCCCGTCTGGAATCTATGGCTACACCGTC. Its protein product is CAWETGGGPSGIYGYTV. The chain links TRBV30 to TRBJ1-2; 8 positions match TRBD1. V dropped 5 bases and J dropped 4; count of bases not matched to a gene: 18. This CDR3 has 17 amino acids. Per germline, CDR1 GTSNPN and CDR2 SVGIG (reference sequence).

The CDR3 reads CASSGGTGRNQPQHF. The DNA for the CDR3 is TGTGCCAGTAGTGGGGGGACAGGGCGCAATCAGCCCCAGCATTTT. This sequence joins TRBV19 and TRBJ1-5, with 9 nucleotides matching TRBD1. CDR1 is LNHDA and CDR2 is SQIVND in the germline V gene (reference sequence). The CDR3 is 15 amino acids. V lost 5 bases, J lost 2 bases, and 4 bases stayed unmatched.

The rearrangement links TRBV12-3 or TRBV12-4 to TRBJ1-1; 10 nucleotides agree with TRBD1. The V segment lost 6 bases and the J segment 11 bases; nucleotides outside the gene matches: 6. This CDR3 has 12 residues. Here the CDR3 DNA reads TGTGCCAGCAGCCAGGGACAGGGGCTGGCTTTCTTT. Translated, it gives CASSQGQGLAFF.

The rearrangement joins TRBV2 to TRBJ1-1; D unresolved. The germline gives CDR1 SNHLY, CDR2 FYNNEI. CDR3 length: 13 amino acids. V was shortened by 6 bases and J by 0 bases, with 8 bases between the two germline ends. The DNA for the CDR3 is TGTGCCAGCAGCGACATAATGAACACTGAAGCTTTCTTT. This gives the protein CASSDIMNTEAFF. The entire variable domain, with the rest obtained from reference TRBV2 and TRBJ1-1, is as follows: EPEVTQTPSHQVTQMGQEVILRCVPISNHLYFYWYRQILGQKVEFLVSFYNNEISEKSEIFDDQFSVERPDGSNFTLKIRSTKLEDSAMYFCASSDIMNTEAFFGQGTRLTVV.

The J gene is TRBJ2-1, the V gene TRBV7-9, with 11 bases aligning to TRBD2. This CDR3 contains 17 residues. Germline V gives CDR1 SEHNR, CDR2 FQNEAQ (reference sequence). Germline trimming cut 5 bases from V and 8 bases from J; bases unmatched to any gene: 14. In nucleotides, the CDR3 is TGTGCCAGCAGCCCCCCCACCCTAGCGGGAGGATTCCATGAGCAGTTCTTC. Protein product: CASSPPTLAGGFHEQFF.

V gene TRBV28 combines with J gene TRBJ2-2; 8 bases fit TRBD1. The CDR3 totals 16 residues. Germline trimming cut 7 bases from V and 3 bases from J; bases unmatched to any gene: 10. Germline loops: CDR1 MDHEN, CDR2 SYDVKM. The chain's CDR3 is CASITSRTGYTGELFF. As DNA, the CDR3 is TGTGCCAGCATTACCTCCAGGACAGGGTACACCGGGGAGCTGTTTTTT. Looking up the rest from reference TRBV28 and TRBJ2-2 gives the full variable domain: DVKVTQSSRYLVKRTGEKVFLECVQDMDHENMFWYRQDPGLGLRLIYFSYDVKMKEKGDIPEGYSVSREKKERFSLILESASTNQTSMYLCASITSRTGYTGELFFGEGSRLTVL.

The chain employs TRBV7-3 and TRBJ2-1; 7 bases map to TRBD1. V gave up 6 bases and J gave up 2 bases; unmatched junction bases: 10. This CDR3 contains 16 residues. The germline V gene has CDR1 SGHTA and CDR2 FQGTGA. Here the CDR3 reads CASSTKDRPTYNEQFF. CDR3 in DNA: TGTGCCAGCAGTACCAAGGACAGGCCGACCTACAATGAGCAGTTCTTC.

This clone was recorded a few times. This chain joins TRBV9 and TRBJ2-3; no clear D. The CDR3 runs 15 residues. The germline gives CDR1 SGDLS, CDR2 YYNGEE. V gave up 4 bases and J gave up 0 bases, with 12 bases separating them. The chain's CDR3 is CASSKNSLSTDTQYF. DNA of the CDR3: TGTGCCAGCAGCAAAAATTCCCTAAGCACAGATACGCAGTATTTT.

V gene TRBV6-4 combines with J gene TRBJ1-1; a weak D match, TRBD1 (5 bases). Trimming stripped 0 bases from V and 0 bases from J, with 8 bases between. Germline CDR1 is MRHNA and CDR2 is SNTAGT. CDR3 length: 15 residues. This chain's CDR3 is CASSDSPGLNTEAFF. The CDR3 nucleotides read TGTGCCAGCAGTGACTCCCCAGGGCTGAACACTGAAGCTTTCTTT.

CDR3 sequence reads: CASSHGTGPQPQHF. The CDR3 coding sequence is TGTGCCAGCAGTCACGGGACAGGGCCCCAGCCCCAGCATTTT. J is TRBJ1-5 and V is TRBV6-6; TRBD1 agrees at 9 bases. J lost 7 bases, V lost 5 bases, and 6 bases had no gene match. This CDR3 has 14 residues. Germline lookup yields CDR1 MNHNY and CDR2 SVGAGI (reference sequence).

V gene TRBV24-1 combines with J gene TRBJ2-1; tentatively, D is TRBD1 (6 bases). The CDR3 covers 15 residues. Germline V gives CDR1 KGHDR, CDR2 SFDVKD. V lost 9 bases and J lost 0, with 14 bases in between. The CDR3 coding sequence is TGTGCCACCTCCACCCGACAGGTCTCCTACAATGAGCAGTTCTTC. Translated, it gives CATSTRQVSYNEQFF.

This sequence joins TRBV5-4 and TRBJ2-1; 11 bases are shared with TRBD1. Trimming cost V 4 bases and J 6 bases; bases outside gene matches: 6. The CDR3 runs to 15 residues. CDR1 and CDR2 from the germline V gene are SGHNT and YYREEE (reference sequence). Here the CDR3 DNA reads TGTGCCAGCAGCCGCGGACAGGGGGCCGGCAATGAGCAGTTCTTC. Translated: CASSRGQGAGNEQFF.

V is TRBV15 and J is TRBJ1-2; D possibly corresponds to TRBD1 (5 bases). V lost 0 bases and J lost 8, with 13 bases in between. CDR1 is LNHNV and CDR2 is YYDKDF in the germline V gene (reference sequence). This CDR3 is 14 amino acids long. As DNA, the CDR3 is TGTGCCACCAGCAGAGAGCCAGGGCGAAGCGGCTACACCTTC. It codes for CATSREPGRSGYTF.

The genes are TRBV4-1 and TRBJ2-2, with a weak D call TRBD2 (5 bases). There are 17 residues in the CDR3. Germline loops: CDR1 MGHRA, CDR2 YSYEKL. Trimming stripped 0 bases from V and 5 bases from J, with 16 bases between. CDR3 in DNA: TGCGCCAGCAGCCAAGAGACGAAATCACGGGGTACCGGGGAGCTGTTTTTT. Protein sequence: CASSQETKSRGTGELFF.

This rearrangement joins TRBV20-1 to TRBJ1-3; tentatively, D is TRBD1 (5 bases). CDR1 is DFQATT and CDR2 is SNEGSKA in the germline V gene (reference sequence). This CDR3 region has 13 residues. V was trimmed by 3 bases and J by 5 bases, leaving 11 bases between them. In nucleotides, the CDR3 is TGCAGTGCTAGTTATCCAGGGAGAAACACCATATATTTT. It specifies CSASYPGRNTIYF.

The V and J genes are TRBV28 and TRBJ2-5, with TRBD1 matching over 7 bases. This CDR3 is 15 amino acids long. In germline, CDR1 is MDHEN, CDR2 SYDVKM. Unmatched junction bases numbered 11, after V lost 5 bases and J lost 5 bases. For the CDR3, the DNA is TGTGCCAGCAGTGAAGGACAGGTAGAGGGGGAGACCCAGTACTTC. Protein: CASSEGQVEGETQYF.

The chain recombines TRBV19 with TRBJ1-1; D remains unclear. The CDR3 is 14 residues long. V dropped 0 bases and J dropped 5 bases, with 10 bases sitting between them. In germline, CDR1 is LNHDA, CDR2 SQIVND (reference sequence). The CDR3 region is CASSIERGGTEAFF. In DNA, the CDR3 is TGTGCCAGTAGTATAGAGCGGGGAGGGACTGAAGCTTTCTTT.

The rearrangement uses TRBV19 and TRBJ2-1; no clear D gene. CDR3 size: 14 residues. Germline CDR1 reads LNHDA; CDR2 reads SQIVND (reference sequence). Deletions cut 0 bases from V and 5 bases from J, with 8 bases between. The CDR3 region is CASSIDQVNNEQFF. CDR3 nucleotide sequence: TGTGCCAGTAGTATAGATCAGGTTAACAATGAGCAGTTCTTC.